A single sample is the source of the 14 T cell receptor beta chains below, sequenced in a study of HIV-infected patients and healthy controls. All unsorted peripheral T cells were captured because whole blood was used without fractionation. Alpha and beta constant-region primers primed reverse transcription of about 0.5 ug RNA. Alpha and beta chain libraries were made separately by chain-specific third strand synthesis with multiplexing indices. One entry per CDR3 protein, called by TCRdb with MiXCR from the 5' RACE reads. Seen here are 15,000 or so distinct CDR3 sequences, 9% to 9.5% observed once, and the top ten hold approximately 5.1%. The sequencing input was blood. These receptors were taken from an adult in good health.

This clonotype was observed a few times. The V gene is TRBV4-1, the J gene TRBJ1-5; a weak D match, TRBD1 (6 bases). V shed 0 bases and J shed 4 bases, with 13 bases lying between them. The germline V gene encodes CDR1 MGHRA and CDR2 YSYEKL. The CDR3 is 16 amino acids. CDR3 protein: CASSQDEGQHNQPQHF. CDR3 in DNA: TGCGCCAGCAGCCAAGATGAGGGACAACATAATCAGCCCCAGCATTTT.

This clonotype was counted at least ten times. The chain links TRBV27 to TRBJ2-1; TRBD2 matches 14 bases. Trimming cost V 3 bases and J 7 bases; bases outside gene matches: 8. The CDR3 extends over 17 amino acids. Germline V gives CDR1 MNHEY, CDR2 SMNVEV (reference sequence). The CDR3 protein is CASSFGGGTSGSNEQFF. The CDR3, as DNA: TGTGCCAGCAGTTTCGGTGGGGGGACTAGCGGGAGTAATGAGCAGTTCTTC.

By sample fraction, this clonotype is medium-sized. The chain uses TRBV7-2 and TRBJ2-1; 9 bases map to TRBD2. Germline V gene sequence: CDR1 SGHTA, CDR2 FQGNSA. This CDR3 is 16 amino acids long. Trimming at V came to 2 bases and at J to 5 bases, leaving 7 bases not matched to a gene. CDR3 residues: CASSLLAGGPNNEQFF. The CDR3 DNA follows: TGTGCCAGCAGCTTATTGGCGGGAGGGCCTAACAATGAGCAGTTCTTC.

The chain links TRBV11-2 to TRBJ2-5; D might be TRBD1 (5 bases). The CDR3 is 14 amino acids. The germline V and J ends were trimmed by 5 bases and 5 bases, with 15 bases remaining between them. Germline CDR1 is SGHAT and CDR2 is FQNNGV. CDR3 DNA sequence: TGTGCCAGCAGCCGGCAGGGAATCGGGGAGACCCAGTACTTC. Translation gives CASSRQGIGETQYF.

This clonotype showed up many times. The V gene is TRBV5-4, the J gene TRBJ1-1, with 7 bases fitting TRBD1. Germline CDR1 and CDR2: SGHNT and YYREEE (reference sequence). Trimming cost V 0 bases and J 4 bases; bases outside gene matches: 3. The CDR3 sequence is 14 residues long. The CDR3 DNA reads TGTGCCAGCAGCTTGGGACAGGGAGGCACTGAAGCTTTCTTT. Amino acids: CASSLGQGGTEAFF.

By its share, this clonotype is medium-sized. The chain carries TRBV11-2 and TRBJ1-4; D remains unclear. The CDR3 covers 16 residues. Between the trimmed V and J ends, which lost 1 base and 0 bases, there was a span of 9 bases. Germline loops: CDR1 SGHAT, CDR2 FQNNGV. CDR3: CASSLGDYTTNEKLFF. DNA of the CDR3: TGTGCCAGCAGCTTAGGCGATTACACAACTAATGAAAAACTGTTTTTT.

The V gene is TRBV19, the J gene TRBJ2-5; a possible D gene is TRBD1 (5 bases). The CDR3 has 14 amino acids. Germline CDR1 and CDR2: LNHDA and SQIVND (reference sequence). Trimming stripped 5 bases from V and 2 bases from J, with 12 bases between. Written as DNA, the CDR3 is TGTGCCAGTAGTCAGCAGGGAAGTCAAGAGACCCAGTACTTC. Translation: CASSQQGSQETQYF.

Ten or more counts support this clonotype. V gene TRBV5-1 combines with J gene TRBJ1-2, with unresolved D. V lost 4 bases and J lost 8, with 12 bases in between. This CDR3 spans 12 amino acids. Per germline, CDR1 SGHRS and CDR2 YFSETQ. CDR3 in amino acids: CASSQNTEGYTF. CDR3 DNA: TGCGCCAGCAGCCAGAACACGGAGGGCTACACCTTC.

At least ten counts were recorded for this clonotype. V gene TRBV12-3 or TRBV12-4 combines with J gene TRBJ2-1, with no clear D. With 2 bases removed from V and 5 bases from J, the gap between germline ends came to 7 bases. CDR3 length equals 13 residues. The CDR3 spells CASSLRQDNEQFF. CDR3 coding DNA: TGTGCCAGCAGTTTAAGGCAGGACAATGAGCAGTTCTTC.

This clonotype appeared many times. The V and J genes are TRBV19 and TRBJ1-5; D might be TRBD1 (6 bases). The CDR3 has 14 amino acids. Trimming shortened V by 2 bases and J by 7 bases, and 12 bases separated the two germline ends. From germline, CDR1 is LNHDA and CDR2 SQIVND (reference sequence). CDR3 DNA: TGTGCCAGTAGTATATGGGGGCCGGGACAGCCCCAGCATTTT. It encodes CASSIWGPGQPQHF.

This clonotype came up many times. The V and J genes are TRBV4-1 and TRBJ2-7; D is perhaps TRBD1 or TRBD2 (5 bases each). Germline CDR1 reads MGHRA; CDR2 reads YSYEKL. V shed 0 bases and J shed 0 bases, with 12 bases lying between them. The CDR3 runs 16 residues. The chain's CDR3 is CASSQDSGAPSYEQYV. The CDR3 DNA reads as TGCGCCAGCAGCCAAGATTCCGGGGCCCCCTCCTACGAGCAGTACGTC.

This clonotype was observed many times. The rearrangement links TRBV19 to TRBJ2-3; no reliable D call. Germline V gene lookup returns CDR1 LNHDA and CDR2 SQIVND (reference sequence). V was trimmed by 3 bases and J by 0 bases, leaving 13 bases between them. CDR3 length equals 16 residues. The CDR3 sequence is CASSILQSTSTDTQYF. CDR3 sequence (DNA): TGTGCCAGTAGTATCCTACAGTCGACGAGCACAGATACGCAGTATTTT.

This clonotype has ten or more counts. V gene TRBV9 combines with J gene TRBJ2-3, with a possible D match to TRBD2 (5 bases). The CDR3 is made up of 15 amino acids. V shed 1 base and J shed 6 bases, with 15 bases lying between them. Per the germline V gene, CDR1 is SGDLS and CDR2 is YYNGEE. Here the CDR3 reads CASSVSPLASDTQYF. The CDR3 nucleotides are TGTGCCAGCAGCGTATCCCCTCTAGCATCGGATACGCAGTATTTT.

This clonotype was detected many times. The rearrangement uses TRBV2 and TRBJ2-3; TRBD1 aligns across 9 bases. J gave up 4 bases and V 8 bases, and 13 bases lay outside the gene matches. The germline V gene has CDR1 SNHLY and CDR2 FYNNEI. There are 16 residues in the CDR3. The CDR3 here is CASPEGPGQGSDTQYF. CDR3 in DNA: TGTGCCAGCCCTGAGGGTCCGGGACAGGGATCAGATACGCAGTATTTT.